The 20 T cell receptor beta chains listed next were all sequenced from one sample in a study of blood T cell repertoires in COVID-19. TCRdb's table, derived via immunoSEQ multiplex PCR, lists solely in-frame clones and lacks some. The repertoire includes 140,000 or so clones, 88% of them detected once, and roughly 10% sits in the top ten. The sequenced sample was peripheral blood. The receptors here all came from a man in his 60s with active or convalescent COVID-19.

The chain employs TRBV6-5 and TRBJ2-1; 10 bases map to TRBD1. J gave up 8 bases and V 6 bases, and 7 bases lay outside the gene matches. This CDR3 comprises 14 residues. The germline CDR1 and CDR2 sequences are MNHEY and SVGAGI. The CDR3 loop reads CASRRGQGNYEQFF. The CDR3 nucleotides read TGTGCCAGCAGACGGGGACAGGGGAACTATGAGCAGTTCTTC.

This clone was recorded once. The V gene is TRBV14, the J gene TRBJ1-1; D not resolved. CDR1 and CDR2 (germline): SGHDN, FVKESK. V was clipped by 0 bases and J by 4 bases, with 9 bases between them. The CDR3 loop spans 14 amino acids. Written as DNA, the CDR3 is TGTGCCAGCAGCCAAGAAAGCCTGCGCACTGAAGCTTTCTTT. As protein: CASSQESLRTEAFF.

The chain has TRBV4-1 and TRBJ2-7, with 16 bases fitting TRBD2. CDR3 size: 20 residues. Germline V gene data show CDR1 as MGHRA and CDR2 as YSYEKL. V lost 1 base and J lost 2; bases outside the gene matches: 11. CDR3 in amino acids: CASSQVPGLAGGPRTYEQYF. For the CDR3, the DNA is TGCGCCAGCAGCCAAGTTCCGGGACTAGCGGGAGGGCCTCGGACCTACGAGCAGTACTTC.

The chain links TRBV10-3 to TRBJ1-2, with D maybe TRBD1 (5 bases). With 5 bases removed from V and 0 bases from J, the gap between germline ends came to 10 bases. The length of the CDR3 is 14 residues. Germline values: CDR1 ENHRY, CDR2 SYGVKD. This CDR3 is CAISIQEANYGYTF. The CDR3 bases are TGTGCCATCAGTATACAGGAAGCTAACTATGGCTACACCTTC.

This sequence joins TRBV2 and TRBJ2-2; the match to TRBD2 covers 8 bases. The CDR3 consists of 14 residues. Germline CDR1 is SNHLY and CDR2 is FYNNEI. The J segment lost 1 base and the V segment lost 6 bases, leaving 1 base of the junction unmatched. The CDR3 nucleotides read TGTGCCAGCAGGGCGGGAGGGAACACCGGGGAGCTGTTTTTT. Translated, it gives CASRAGGNTGELFF.

This rearrangement joins TRBV7-9 to TRBJ2-1, with D perhaps matching TRBD1 (7 bases). Between the trimmed V and J ends, which lost 7 bases and 9 bases, there was a span of 22 bases. The CDR3 has 15 residues. Looked up from germline, CDR1 is SEHNR and CDR2 is FQNEAQ (reference sequence). The chain's CDR3 is CASIQQGLAKAEQFF. DNA of the CDR3: TGTGCCAGCATCCAACAGGGGCTAGCGAAGGCTGAGCAGTTCTTC.

This rearrangement joins TRBV2 to TRBJ2-7, with 9 nucleotides matching TRBD2. The CDR3 totals 15 residues. The V segment lost 4 bases and the J segment 8 bases; nucleotides outside the gene matches: 12. Germline CDR1 SNHLY, CDR2 FYNNEI. DNA of the CDR3: TGTGCCAGCAGTGGTACGGAGGCTAGCGGGAATAAGCAGTACTTC. Translation gives CASSGTEASGNKQYF.

The chain links TRBV28 to TRBJ2-1; 7 nucleotides match TRBD2. Germline V CDR1 and CDR2: MDHEN, SYDVKM. With V trimmed by 5 bases and J by 7 bases, 8 bases remained unmatched. This CDR3 is 14 amino acids long. Here the CDR3 DNA reads TGTGCCAGCAGTCGCCCGGGAGGTAAAAATGAGCAGTTCTTC. Its protein is CASSRPGGKNEQFF.

J is TRBJ2-3 and V is TRBV5-4; 8 positions match TRBD2. This CDR3 has 17 residues. Trimming took 5 bases from V and 0 from J; bases not matched to a gene: 11. CDR1 and CDR2 from the germline V gene are SGHNT and YYREEE (reference sequence). CDR3 DNA: TGTGCCAGCAGGAGGGGTAGCGGGAAAGCTAGCACAGATACGCAGTATTTT. Protein product: CASRRGSGKASTDTQYF.

The V gene is TRBV6-5, the J gene TRBJ1-4; the D gene is possibly TRBD1 (5 bases). The germline V and J ends were trimmed by 0 bases and 4 bases, with 9 bases remaining between them. The CDR3 covers 15 residues. Germline V CDR1 and CDR2: MNHEY, SVGAGI. The CDR3 here is CASSYSGGGNEKLFF. CDR3 coding DNA: TGTGCCAGCAGTTACTCGGGGGGAGGTAATGAAAAACTGTTTTTT.

The genes are TRBV19 and TRBJ1-5; D possibly corresponds to TRBD1 (5 bases). CDR3 length: 14 residues. In germline, CDR1 is LNHDA, CDR2 SQIVND (reference sequence). Trimming cost V 1 base and J 5 bases, with 9 bases left between them. CDR3 sequence reads: CASSIVRGDQPQHF. The CDR3 nucleotides are TGTGCCAGTAGTATAGTAAGGGGCGATCAGCCCCAGCATTTT.

The V and J genes are TRBV30 and TRBJ2-1, with 10 bases matching TRBD2. The CDR3 is made up of 14 amino acids. The V segment lost 1 base and the J segment 9 bases; nucleotides outside the gene matches: 6. The germline gives CDR1 GTSNPN, CDR2 SVGIG (reference sequence). CDR3 nucleotide sequence: TGTGCCTGGAGTGGTCTAGCGGGAGCGCTTGAGCAGTTCTTC. Residues: CAWSGLAGALEQFF.

This clone has only one observation. The gene calls are TRBV19 and TRBJ1-5, with 9 bases aligning to TRBD1. The junction had 3 bases not matched to a gene; V was cut back by 1 base and J by 5 bases. The germline CDR1 and CDR2 sequences are LNHDA and SQIVND (reference sequence). This CDR3 is 15 amino acids long. The CDR3 nucleotides read TGTGCCAGTAGTATAGGGGGACAGGGCGATCAGCCCCAGCATTTT. Amino acids: CASSIGGQGDQPQHF.

CDR3 sequence reads: CASSIQLGQPQHF. The CDR3 DNA follows: TGTGCCAGTAGTATCCAGTTGGGCCAGCCCCAGCATTTT. The V call is TRBV19, the J call TRBJ1-5, with no clear D. Germline V lookup: CDR1 LNHDA, CDR2 SQIVND (reference sequence). Trimming removed 3 bases from V and 7 bases from J, with 10 bases in between. This CDR3 has 13 residues.

This clone was detected once. The chain is built from TRBV28 and TRBJ2-1; TRBD2 might be the D (5 bases). Germline V gene data show CDR1 as MDHEN and CDR2 as SYDVKM. The CDR3 covers 16 residues. V was trimmed by 8 bases and J by 1 base, leaving 18 bases between them. CDR3 loop: CASCLTGRLSYNEQFF. CDR3 nucleotide sequence: TGTGCCAGCTGCCTAACTGGGAGACTTTCCTACAATGAGCAGTTCTTC.

By share, this clone ranks as medium-sized. The chain combines TRBV11-2 with TRBJ2-7, with 10 bases matching TRBD1. This CDR3 is built from 15 residues. V lost 6 bases to trimming and J lost 6 bases; unmatched junction nucleotides: 11. The V gene's germline CDR1 is SGHAT and CDR2 FQNNGV. DNA for the CDR3: TGTGCCAGCAGTCCCCCCCGGGACAGGGGCGGCGAGCAGTACTTC. Translated: CASSPPRDRGGEQYF.

The chain joins TRBV7-6 to TRBJ1-2; 10 bases match TRBD1. Trimming cost V 8 bases and J 4 bases; bases outside gene matches: 10. The germline V gene has CDR1 SGHVS and CDR2 FNYEAQ. CDR3 length: 15 residues. CDR3 sequence reads: CASWNPGQGIYGYTF. The CDR3 DNA follows: TGTGCCAGCTGGAACCCGGGACAGGGGATCTATGGCTACACCTTC.

This sequence joins TRBV14 and TRBJ2-5; D is ambiguous. From germline, CDR1 is SGHDN and CDR2 FVKESK. The CDR3 contains 12 residues. V gave up 4 bases and J gave up 0 bases, with 3 bases separating them. Written as DNA, the CDR3 is TGTGCCAGCAGCCTCTACCAAGAGACCCAGTACTTC. It codes for CASSLYQETQYF.

J is TRBJ2-3 and V is TRBV5-1; TRBD1 matches at 7 bases. V gave up 0 bases and J gave up 2 bases; unmatched junction bases: 12. Germline CDR1 is SGHRS and CDR2 is YFSETQ. The CDR3 loop spans 18 amino acids. CDR3 nucleotide sequence: TGCGCCAGCAGCTTGGGGCCAACAGGGGAAAGGGACACAGATACGCAGTATTTT. Protein: CASSLGPTGERDTDTQYF.

The V and J genes are TRBV12-5 and TRBJ2-7, with D perhaps TRBD2 (6 bases). V was pared by 2 bases and J by 1 base, with 12 bases between. The CDR3 runs 15 residues. Germline-derived CDR1 and CDR2 are LGHNT and FRNRAP. The CDR3 coding sequence is TGTGCTAGTGGTTTGCCGGGACTTATTTCCTACGAGCAGTACTTC. Encoded protein: CASGLPGLISYEQYF. The full variable domain, with the rest looked up from reference TRBV12-5 and TRBJ2-7, is DARVTQTPRHKVTEMGQEVTMRCQPILGHNTVFWYRQTMMQGLELLAYFRNRAPLDDSGMPKDRFSAEMPDATLATLKIQPSEPRDSAVYFCASGLPGLISYEQYFGPGTRLTVT.